The rows below give T cell receptor beta chains drawn from one sample of a study of T cells expressing NK-cell markers. TCRdb reprocessed the 5' RACE reads; each CDR3 protein has one entry and no DNA is given. The listing contains 200,000 to 300,000 distinct CDR3 sequences. The source material was blood T cells: a sorted CD56 or NKG2C T cell subset, CD4+ or CD8+ T cells, or bulk PBMC T cells (not recorded which). Receptors were obtained from a woman between 18 and 70 years old in good health. CDR3s include the opening cysteine and the closing phenylalanine or tryptophan. The order of the fields is V gene, J gene, CDR3 protein.

TRBV29-1	TRBJ2-5	CSVDGQGRVGTQYF
TRBV7-9	TRBJ1-6	CASSLTEQHPHHF
TRBV12-3/TRBV12-4	TRBJ1-2	CASRETGKNGGYTF
TRBV28	TRBJ2-1	CASSGASYNEQFF
TRBV11-2	TRBJ2-3	CASSLTGVAGGPVTQYF
TRBV14	TRBJ2-3	CASSQGGAGGADTQYF
TRBV7-2	TRBJ2-3	CASSLVGLAGGTDTQYF
TRBV6-4	TRBJ2-3	CASSDGQDKTNWADTQYF
TRBV18	TRBJ2-7	CASSPTASYEQYF
TRBV4-3	TRBJ2-1	CASSQENRDPYNEQFF
TRBV5-1	TRBJ1-5	CASSPRGGDQPQHF
TRBV29-1	TRBJ2-1	CSVEVRRVHEQFF